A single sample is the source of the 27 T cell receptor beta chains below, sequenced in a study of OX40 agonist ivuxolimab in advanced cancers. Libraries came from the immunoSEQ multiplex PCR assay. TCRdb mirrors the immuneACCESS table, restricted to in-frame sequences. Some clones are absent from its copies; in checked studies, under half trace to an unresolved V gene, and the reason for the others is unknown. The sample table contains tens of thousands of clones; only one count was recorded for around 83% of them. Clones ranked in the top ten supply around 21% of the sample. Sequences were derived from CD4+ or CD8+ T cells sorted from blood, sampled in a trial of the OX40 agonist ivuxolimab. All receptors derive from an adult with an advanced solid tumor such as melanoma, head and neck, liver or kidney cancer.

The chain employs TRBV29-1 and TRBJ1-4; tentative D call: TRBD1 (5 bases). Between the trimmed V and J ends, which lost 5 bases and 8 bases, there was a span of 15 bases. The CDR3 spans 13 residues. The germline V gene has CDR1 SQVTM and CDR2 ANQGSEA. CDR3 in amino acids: CSVKSQGVEKLFF. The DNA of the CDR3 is TGCAGCGTTAAGTCGCAGGGTGTGGAAAAACTGTTTTTT.

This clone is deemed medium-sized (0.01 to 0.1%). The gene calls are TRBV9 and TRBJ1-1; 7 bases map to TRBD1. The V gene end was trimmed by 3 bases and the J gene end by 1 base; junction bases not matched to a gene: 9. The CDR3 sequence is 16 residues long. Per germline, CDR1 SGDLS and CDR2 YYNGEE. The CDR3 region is CASSGGFGTANTEAFF. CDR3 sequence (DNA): TGTGCCAGCAGCGGAGGCTTCGGGACAGCGAACACTGAAGCTTTCTTT.

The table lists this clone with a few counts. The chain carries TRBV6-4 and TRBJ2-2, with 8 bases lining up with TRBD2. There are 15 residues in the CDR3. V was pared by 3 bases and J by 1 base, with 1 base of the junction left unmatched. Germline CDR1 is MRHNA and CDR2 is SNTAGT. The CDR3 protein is CASSETSGNTGELFF. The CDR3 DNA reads TGTGCCAGCAGTGAAACTAGCGGGAACACCGGGGAGCTGTTTTTT.

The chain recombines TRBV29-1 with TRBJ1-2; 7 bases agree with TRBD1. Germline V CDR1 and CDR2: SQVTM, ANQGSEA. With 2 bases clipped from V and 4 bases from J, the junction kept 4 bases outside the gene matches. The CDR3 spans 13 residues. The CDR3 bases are TGCAGCGTTGAAACCCACAGGGGCTATGGCTACACCTTC. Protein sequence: CSVETHRGYGYTF.

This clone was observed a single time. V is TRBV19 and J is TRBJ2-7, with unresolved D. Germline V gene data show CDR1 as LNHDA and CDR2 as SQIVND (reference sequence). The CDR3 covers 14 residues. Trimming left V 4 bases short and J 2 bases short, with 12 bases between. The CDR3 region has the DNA TGTGCCAGTAGTACTCTCACGGGTCCCTACGAGCAGTACTTC. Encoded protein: CASSTLTGPYEQYF.

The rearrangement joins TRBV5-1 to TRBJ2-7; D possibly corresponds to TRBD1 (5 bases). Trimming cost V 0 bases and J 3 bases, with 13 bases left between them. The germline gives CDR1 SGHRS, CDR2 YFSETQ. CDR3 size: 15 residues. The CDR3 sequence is CASSLEWGPNYEQYF. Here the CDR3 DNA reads TGCGCCAGCAGCTTGGAGTGGGGCCCAAACTACGAGCAGTACTTC.

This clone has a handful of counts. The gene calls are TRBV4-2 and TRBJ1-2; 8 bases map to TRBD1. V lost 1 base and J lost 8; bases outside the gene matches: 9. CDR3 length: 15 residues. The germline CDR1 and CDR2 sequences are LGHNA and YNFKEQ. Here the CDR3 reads CASSQGGQAAGGYTF. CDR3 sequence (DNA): TGTGCCAGCAGCCAAGGGGGACAGGCCGCGGGGGGCTACACCTTC.

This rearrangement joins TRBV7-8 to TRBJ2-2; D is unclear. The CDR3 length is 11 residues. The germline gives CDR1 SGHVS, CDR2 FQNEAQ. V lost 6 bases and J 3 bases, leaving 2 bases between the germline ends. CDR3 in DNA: TGTGCCAGCAGGTACACCGGGGAGCTGTTTTTT. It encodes CASRYTGELFF.

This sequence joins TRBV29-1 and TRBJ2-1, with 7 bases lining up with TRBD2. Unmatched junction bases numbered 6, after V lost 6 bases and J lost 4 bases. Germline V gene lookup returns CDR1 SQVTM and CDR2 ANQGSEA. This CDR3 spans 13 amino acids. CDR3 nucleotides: TGCAGCGTCTTACGGGAGGTATACAATGAGCAGTTCTTC. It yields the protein CSVLREVYNEQFF.

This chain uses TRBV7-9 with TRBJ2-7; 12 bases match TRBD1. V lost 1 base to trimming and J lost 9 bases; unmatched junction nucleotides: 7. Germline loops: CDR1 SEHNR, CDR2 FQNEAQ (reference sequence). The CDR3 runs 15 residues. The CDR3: CASSLDRDRGLGQYF. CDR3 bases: TGTGCCAGCAGCTTAGACCGGGACAGGGGGCTTGGGCAGTACTTC.

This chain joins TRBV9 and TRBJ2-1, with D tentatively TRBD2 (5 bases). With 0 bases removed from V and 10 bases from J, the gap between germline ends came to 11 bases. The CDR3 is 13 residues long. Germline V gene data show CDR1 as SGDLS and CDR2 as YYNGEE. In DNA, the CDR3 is TGTGCCAGCAGCGTAGGAGGGTTGGGGGAGCAGTTCTTC. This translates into CASSVGGLGEQFF.

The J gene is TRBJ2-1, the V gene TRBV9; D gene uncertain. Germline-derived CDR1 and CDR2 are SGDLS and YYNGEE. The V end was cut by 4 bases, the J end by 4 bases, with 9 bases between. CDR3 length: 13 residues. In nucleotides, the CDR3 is TGTGCCAGCAGCCCTCAAGGTTACAATGAGCAGTTCTTC. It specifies CASSPQGYNEQFF.

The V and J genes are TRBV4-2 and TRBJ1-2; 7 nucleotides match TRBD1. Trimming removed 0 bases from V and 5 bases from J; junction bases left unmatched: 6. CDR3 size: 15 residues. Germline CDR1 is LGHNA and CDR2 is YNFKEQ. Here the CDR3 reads CASSQEEGAWYGYTF. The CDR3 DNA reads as TGTGCCAGCAGCCAAGAAGAGGGGGCATGGTATGGCTACACCTTC.

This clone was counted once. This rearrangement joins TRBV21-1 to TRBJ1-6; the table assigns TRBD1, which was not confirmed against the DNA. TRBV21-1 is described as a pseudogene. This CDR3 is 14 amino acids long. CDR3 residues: CASPGHRVDSPLHF. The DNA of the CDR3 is TGTGCCAGCCCGGGGCACAGGGTAGATTCACCCCTCCACTTT.

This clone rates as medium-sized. In DNA, the CDR3 is TGTGCCAGCAGCTTAGCGACAGCGAACACCGGGGAGCTGTTTTTT. Translating it yields CASSLATANTGELFF. The V and J genes are TRBV7-8 and TRBJ2-2; D is possibly TRBD1 (5 bases). The CDR3 extends over 15 amino acids. Germline lookup yields CDR1 SGHVS and CDR2 FQNEAQ. V shed 0 bases and J shed 0 bases, with 5 bases lying between them. Together with reference TRBV7-8 and TRBJ2-2, the CDR3 gives the full variable domain: GAGVSQSPRYKVAKRGQDVALRCDPISGHVSLFWYQQALGQGPEFLTYFQNEAQLDKSGLPSDRFFAERPEGSVSTLKIQRTQQEDSAVYLCASSLATANTGELFFGEGSRLTVL.

The CDR3 DNA reads TGTGCCAGCAGCCCCTCCCCCGGGGAGGGGCGAACAGATACGCAGTATTTT. Encoded protein: CASSPSPGEGRTDTQYF. The rearrangement joins TRBV5-4 to TRBJ2-3, with 7 positions matching TRBD2. The V gene end was trimmed by 4 bases and the J gene end by 3 bases; junction bases not matched to a gene: 14. From germline, CDR1 is SGHNT and CDR2 YYREEE (reference sequence). The length of the CDR3 is 17 residues. Variable domain in full (rest from reference TRBV5-4 and TRBJ2-3): ETGVTQSPTHLIKTRGQQVTLRCSSQSGHNTVSWYQQALGQGPQFIFQYYREEENGRGNFPPRFSGLQFPNYSSELNVNALELDDSALYLCASSPSPGEGRTDTQYFGPGTRLTVL.

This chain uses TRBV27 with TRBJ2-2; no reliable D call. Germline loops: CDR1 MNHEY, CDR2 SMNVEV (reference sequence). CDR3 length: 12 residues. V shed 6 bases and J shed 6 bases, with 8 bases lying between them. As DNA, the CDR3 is TGTGCCAGCAGCCTGGTTGCCGGGGAGCTGTTTTTT. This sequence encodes CASSLVAGELFF.

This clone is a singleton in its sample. The CDR3 DNA reads as TGTGCCAGCAGCCCCCACGGACAGATGAACACTGAAGCTTTCTTT. Translated, it gives CASSPHGQMNTEAFF. J is TRBJ1-1 and V is TRBV9; D is perhaps TRBD1 (6 bases). The CDR3 extends over 15 amino acids. Trimming shortened V by 4 bases and J by 0 bases, and 13 bases separated the two germline ends. The germline V gene has CDR1 SGDLS and CDR2 YYNGEE.

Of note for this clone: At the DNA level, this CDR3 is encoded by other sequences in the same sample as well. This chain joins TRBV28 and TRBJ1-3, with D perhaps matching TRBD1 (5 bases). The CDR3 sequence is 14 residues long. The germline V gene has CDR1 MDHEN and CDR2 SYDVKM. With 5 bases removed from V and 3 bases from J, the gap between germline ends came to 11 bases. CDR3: CASSPGTVGNTIYF. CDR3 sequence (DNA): TGTGCCAGCAGTCCTGGGACGGTTGGAAACACCATATATTTT. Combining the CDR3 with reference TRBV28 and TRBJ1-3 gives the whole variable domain DVKVTQSSRYLVKRTGEKVFLECVQDMDHENMFWYRQDPGLGLRLIYFSYDVKMKEKGDIPEGYSVSREKKERFSLILESASTNQTSMYLCASSPGTVGNTIYFGEGSWLTVV.

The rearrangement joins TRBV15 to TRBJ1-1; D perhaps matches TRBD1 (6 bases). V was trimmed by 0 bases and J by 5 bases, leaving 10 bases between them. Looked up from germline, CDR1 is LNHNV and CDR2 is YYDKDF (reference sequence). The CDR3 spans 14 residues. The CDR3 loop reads CATSREGAGTEAFF. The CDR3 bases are TGTGCCACCAGCAGAGAGGGGGCGGGAACTGAAGCTTTCTTT.

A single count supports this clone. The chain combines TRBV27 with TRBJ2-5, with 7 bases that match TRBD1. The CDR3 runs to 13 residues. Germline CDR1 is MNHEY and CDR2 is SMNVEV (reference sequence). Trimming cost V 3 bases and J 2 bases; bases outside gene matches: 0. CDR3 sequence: CASSLGQQETQYF. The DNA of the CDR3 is TGTGCCAGCAGTTTGGGACAGCAAGAGACCCAGTACTTC.

CDR3 nucleotides: TGTGCCAGCAGCCCCCGCGCTAGAGGGGGCACAGATACGCAGTATTTT. It codes for CASSPRARGGTDTQYF. The V gene is TRBV14, the J gene TRBJ2-3; D tentatively reads TRBD1 or TRBD2 (5 bases each). Trimming left V 4 bases short and J 1 base short, with 15 bases between. The CDR3 is made up of 16 amino acids. CDR1 SGHDN and CDR2 FVKESK come from the germline V gene. Supplemented by reference TRBV14 and TRBJ2-3, the full variable domain reads EAGVTQFPSHSVIEKGQTVTLRCDPISGHDNLYWYRRVMGKEIKFLLHFVKESKQDESGMPNNRFLAERTGGTYSTLKVQPAELEDSGVYFCASSPRARGGTDTQYFGPGTRLTVL.

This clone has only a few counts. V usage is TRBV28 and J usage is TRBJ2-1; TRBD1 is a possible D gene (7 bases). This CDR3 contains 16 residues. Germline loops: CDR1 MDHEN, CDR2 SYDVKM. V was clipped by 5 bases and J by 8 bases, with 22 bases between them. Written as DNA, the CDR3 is TGTGCCAGCAGTCCCCTTGGAGGGGGCGCTCCCGATGAGCAGTTCTTC. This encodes CASSPLGGGAPDEQFF.

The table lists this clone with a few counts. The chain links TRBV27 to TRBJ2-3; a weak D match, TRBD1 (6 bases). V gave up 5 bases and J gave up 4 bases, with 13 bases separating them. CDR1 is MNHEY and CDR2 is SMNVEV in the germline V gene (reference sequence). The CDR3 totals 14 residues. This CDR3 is CASSPPTGSDTQYF. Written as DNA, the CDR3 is TGTGCCAGCAGTCCACCGACAGGATCAGATACGCAGTATTTT.

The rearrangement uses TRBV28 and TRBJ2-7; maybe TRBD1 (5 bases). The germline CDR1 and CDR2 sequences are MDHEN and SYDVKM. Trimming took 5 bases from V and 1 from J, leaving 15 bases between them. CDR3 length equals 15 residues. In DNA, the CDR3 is TGTGCCAGCAGTGGGGCCACAGTGAGGTCCTACGAGCAGTACTTC. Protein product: CASSGATVRSYEQYF.

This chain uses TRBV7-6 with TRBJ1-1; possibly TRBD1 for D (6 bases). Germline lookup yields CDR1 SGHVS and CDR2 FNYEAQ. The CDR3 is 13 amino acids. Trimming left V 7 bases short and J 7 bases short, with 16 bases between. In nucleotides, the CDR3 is TGTGCCAGCACCCTGGGGGGGCTGGGTGAAGCTTTCTTT. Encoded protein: CASTLGGLGEAFF. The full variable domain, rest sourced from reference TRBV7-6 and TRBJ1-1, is GAGVSQSPRYKVTKRGQDVALRCDPISGHVSLYWYRQALGQGPEFLTYFNYEAQQDKSGLPNDRFSAERPEGSISTLTIQRTEQRDSAMYRCASTLGGLGEAFFGQGTRLTVV.

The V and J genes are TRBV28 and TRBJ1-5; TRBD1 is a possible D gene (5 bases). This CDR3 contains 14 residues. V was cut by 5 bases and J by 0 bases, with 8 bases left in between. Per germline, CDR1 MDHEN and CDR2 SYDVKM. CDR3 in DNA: TGTGCCAGCAGTGTAGGGGTTAGCAATCAGCCCCAGCATTTT. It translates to CASSVGVSNQPQHF. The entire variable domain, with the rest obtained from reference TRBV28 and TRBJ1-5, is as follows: DVKVTQSSRYLVKRTGEKVFLECVQDMDHENMFWYRQDPGLGLRLIYFSYDVKMKEKGDIPEGYSVSREKKERFSLILESASTNQTSMYLCASSVGVSNQPQHFGDGTRLSIL.